This T cell receptor beta chain was captured by sequencing in a study of T-cell memory formation after mild COVID-19. The TCR alpha and TCR beta cDNA libraries, bearing sample barcodes and UMIs, were generated by 5'RACE using constant-segment primers. TCRdb processed the 5' RACE reads anew with MiXCR; each CDR3 protein has one entry. The table has around 250,000 distinct CDR3 sequences, roughly a tenth seen once; the top ten hold roughly a fifth. Germline assignment: CDR1 SNHLY and CDR2 FYNNEI. The CDR3 runs to 13 residues. Trimming removed 4 bases at V and 6 bases at J, with 11 bases between. Study-wide results and caveats: Cross-reactive memory appears to have joined, as suggested by some responding clones showing up in pre-infection memory. Mainly CM and EM harbored the contracting CD4+ clones; mainly EMRA harbored the CD8+ ones. Whether day 37 second-wave clones are SARS-CoV-2-specific was not confirmed.

This clonotype was picked up a small number of times. Its cognate antigen is unknown. The material sequenced was PBMCs or a T cell subset sorted from them (not recorded which). V and J are TRBV2 and TRBJ2-3; D not resolved. The sequence came from a man between 18 and 35 years old who had mild COVID-19 (a few samples of this study predate the infection). Cell type and time point are not known. The CDR3 DNA sequence: TGTGCCAGCAGTGGAGCGCGAAGTGATACGCAGTATTTT. Protein sequence: CASSGARSDTQYF.